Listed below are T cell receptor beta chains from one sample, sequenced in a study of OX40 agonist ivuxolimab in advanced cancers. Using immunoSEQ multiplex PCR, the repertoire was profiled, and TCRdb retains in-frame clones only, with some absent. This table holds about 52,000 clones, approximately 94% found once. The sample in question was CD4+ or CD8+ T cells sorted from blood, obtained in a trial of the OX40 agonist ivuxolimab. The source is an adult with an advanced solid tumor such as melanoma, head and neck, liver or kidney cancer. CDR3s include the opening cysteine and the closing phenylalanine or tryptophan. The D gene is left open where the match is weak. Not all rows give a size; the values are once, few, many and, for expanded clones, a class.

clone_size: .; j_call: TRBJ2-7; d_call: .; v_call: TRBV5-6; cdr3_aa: CASSFRTDPYEQYF; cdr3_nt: TGTGCCAGCAGCTTCAGGACGGACCCCTACGAGCAGTACTTC
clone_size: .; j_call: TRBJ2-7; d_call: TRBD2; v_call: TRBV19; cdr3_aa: CASSIGGLAGEQYF; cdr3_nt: TGTGCCAGTAGTATCGGCGGCTTAGCGGGGGAGCAGTACTTC
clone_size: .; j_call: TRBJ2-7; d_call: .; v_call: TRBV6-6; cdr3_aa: CASSSDLDPSYEQYF; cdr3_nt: TGTGCCAGCAGTTCCGACCTCGATCCATCCTACGAGCAGTACTTC
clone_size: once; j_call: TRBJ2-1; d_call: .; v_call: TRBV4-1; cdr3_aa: CASRQAVLAEHNEQFF; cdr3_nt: TGCGCCAGCAGGCAGGCCGTACTAGCAGAACACAATGAGCAGTTCTTC
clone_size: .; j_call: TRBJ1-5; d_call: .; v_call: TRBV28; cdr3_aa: CASKTSVGYQPQHF; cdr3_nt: TGTGCCAGCAAGACCTCGGTAGGGTACCAGCCCCAGCATTTT
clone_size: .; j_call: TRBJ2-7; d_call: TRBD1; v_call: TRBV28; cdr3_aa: CASRGTGAYEQYF; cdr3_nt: TGTGCCAGCAGGGGGACAGGGGCCTACGAGCAGTACTTC
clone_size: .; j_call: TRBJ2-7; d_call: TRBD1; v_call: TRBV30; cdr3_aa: CAWSGQGFDEQYF; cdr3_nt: TGTGCCTGGAGCGGACAGGGCTTCGACGAGCAGTACTTC
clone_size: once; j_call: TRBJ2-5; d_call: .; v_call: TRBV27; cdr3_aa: CASSLGNQETQYF; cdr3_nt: TGTGCCAGCAGTTTAGGGAACCAAGAGACCCAGTACTTC
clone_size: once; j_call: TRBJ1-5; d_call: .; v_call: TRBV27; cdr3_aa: CASSLGTGQPQHF; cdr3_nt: TGTGCCAGCAGTTTAGGGACGGGCCAGCCCCAGCATTTT
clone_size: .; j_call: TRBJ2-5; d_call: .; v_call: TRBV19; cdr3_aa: CASSTPTGAETQYF; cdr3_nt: TGTGCCAGTAGTACGCCGACAGGCGCAGAGACCCAGTACTTC
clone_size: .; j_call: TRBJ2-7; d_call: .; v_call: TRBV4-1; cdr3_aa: CASSQIQGSSYEQYF; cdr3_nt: TGCGCCAGCAGCCAAATACAGGGTAGCTCCTACGAGCAGTACTTC
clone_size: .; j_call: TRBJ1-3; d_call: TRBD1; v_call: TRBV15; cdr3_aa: CATSSWTGTGNTIYF; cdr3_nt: TGTGCCACCAGCAGCTGGACAGGGACTGGAAACACCATATATTTT
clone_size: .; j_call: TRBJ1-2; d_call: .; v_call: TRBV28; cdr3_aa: CASRSGNYGYTF; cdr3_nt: TGTGCCAGCAGATCCGGGAACTATGGCTACACCTTC
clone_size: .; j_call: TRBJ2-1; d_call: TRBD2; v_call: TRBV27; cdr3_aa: CASSHRLAGLYNEQFF; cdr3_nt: TGTGCCAGCAGTCACCGACTAGCGGGATTGTACAATGAGCAGTTCTTC
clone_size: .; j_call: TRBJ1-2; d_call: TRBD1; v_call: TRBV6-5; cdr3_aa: CASSPDRGGGGYTF; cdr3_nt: TGTGCCAGCAGCCCGGACAGGGGGGGTGGCGGCTACACCTTC
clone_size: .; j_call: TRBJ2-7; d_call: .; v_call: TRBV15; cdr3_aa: CATSRGGTYEQYF; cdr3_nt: TGTGCCACCAGCCGAGGGGGAACCTACGAGCAGTACTTC
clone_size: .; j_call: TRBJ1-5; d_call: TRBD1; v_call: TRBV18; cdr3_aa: CASSDRGDQPQHF; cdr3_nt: TGTGCCAGCTCCGACAGGGGAGATCAGCCCCAGCATTTT
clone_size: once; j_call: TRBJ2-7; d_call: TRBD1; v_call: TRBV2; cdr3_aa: CASSKGQAYEQYF; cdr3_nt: TGTGCCAGCAGCAAGGGACAGGCCTACGAGCAGTACTTC
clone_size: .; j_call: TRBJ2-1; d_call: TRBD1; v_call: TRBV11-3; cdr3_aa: CASSLLGQGSSYNEQFF; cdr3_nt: TGTGCCAGCAGCTTACTGGGACAGGGGAGCTCCTACAATGAGCAGTTCTTC
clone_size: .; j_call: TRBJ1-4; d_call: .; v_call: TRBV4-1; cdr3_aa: CASSPTASSNEKLFF; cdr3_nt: TGCGCTAGCAGCCCGACAGCCTCTTCGAATGAAAAACTGTTTTTT
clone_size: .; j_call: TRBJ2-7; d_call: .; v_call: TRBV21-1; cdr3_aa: CASSKSAVHRSWEQYF; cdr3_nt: TGTGCCAGCAGCAAATCGGCAGTTCATCGGTCGTGGGAGCAGTACTTC
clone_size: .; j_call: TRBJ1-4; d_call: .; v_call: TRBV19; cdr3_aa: CAARRLNEKLFF; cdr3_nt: TGTGCCGCCCGGCGCCTTAATGAAAAACTGTTTTTT
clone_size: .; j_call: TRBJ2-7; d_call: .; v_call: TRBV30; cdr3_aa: CAWSVKAVREQYF; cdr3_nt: TGTGCCTGGAGTGTAAAGGCGGTCCGCGAGCAGTACTTC
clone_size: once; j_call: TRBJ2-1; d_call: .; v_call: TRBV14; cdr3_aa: CASSQDRVLAGDEQFF; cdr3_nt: TGTGCCAGCAGCCAAGATAGGGTACTAGCTGGCGATGAGCAGTTCTTC
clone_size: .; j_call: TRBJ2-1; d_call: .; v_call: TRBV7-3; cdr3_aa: CASSLTGGEQFF; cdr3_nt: TGTGCCAGCAGCTTAACAGGAGGAGAGCAGTTCTTC
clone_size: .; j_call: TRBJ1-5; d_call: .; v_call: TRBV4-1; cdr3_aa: CASSRSGQNQPQHF; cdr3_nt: TGCGCCAGCAGCCGATCCGGACAGAATCAGCCCCAGCATTTT
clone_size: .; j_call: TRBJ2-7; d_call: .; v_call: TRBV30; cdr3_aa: CAWTTESYYEQYF; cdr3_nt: TGTGCCTGGACGACGGAATCATACTACGAGCAGTACTTC
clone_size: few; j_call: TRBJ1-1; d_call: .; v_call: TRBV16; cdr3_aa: CASSQGQEAFF; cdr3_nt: TGTGCCAGCAGCCAAGGACAGGAAGCTTTCTTT
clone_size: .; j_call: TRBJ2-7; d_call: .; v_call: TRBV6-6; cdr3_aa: CAGRGTGGNEQYF; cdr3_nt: TGTGCCGGGAGGGGGACAGGAGGGAACGAGCAGTACTTC
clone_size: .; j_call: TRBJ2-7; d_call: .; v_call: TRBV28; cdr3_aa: CASSPGDGYEQYF; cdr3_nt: TGTGCCAGCAGTCCAGGGGATGGCTACGAGCAGTACTTC
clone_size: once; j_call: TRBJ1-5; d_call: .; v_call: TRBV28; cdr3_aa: CASRLGGGQPQHF; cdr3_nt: TGTGCCAGCAGGTTAGGGGGAGGACAGCCCCAGCATTTT
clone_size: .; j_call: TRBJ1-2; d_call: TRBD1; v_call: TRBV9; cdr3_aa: CASSVTGDYGYTF; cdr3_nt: TGTGCCAGCAGCGTGACAGGGGACTATGGCTACACCTTC
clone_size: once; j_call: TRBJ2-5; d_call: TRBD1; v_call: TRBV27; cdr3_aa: CASSLITGAETQYF; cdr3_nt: TGTGCCAGCAGTTTAATAACAGGGGCGGAGACCCAGTACTTC
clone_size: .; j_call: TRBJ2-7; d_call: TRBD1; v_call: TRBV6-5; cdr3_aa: CASKGASSYEQYF; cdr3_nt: TGTGCCAGCAAGGGGGCAAGTTCCTACGAGCAGTACTTC
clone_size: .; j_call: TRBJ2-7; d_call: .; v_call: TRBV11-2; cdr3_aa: CASSPAGTPYEQYF; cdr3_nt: TGTGCCAGCAGCCCGGCCGGGACTCCCTACGAGCAGTACTTC
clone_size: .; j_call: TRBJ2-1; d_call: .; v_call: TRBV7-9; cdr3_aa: CASSSSSHEQFF; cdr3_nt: TGTGCCAGCAGCTCTTCCAGTCATGAGCAGTTCTTC
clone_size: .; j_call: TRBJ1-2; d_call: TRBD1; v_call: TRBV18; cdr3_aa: CASSPPMTGIYGYTF; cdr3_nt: TGTGCCAGCTCACCACCGATGACAGGGATCTATGGCTACACCTTC